What follows describes a single T cell receptor beta chain. Its cognate antigen has yet to be identified. Base quality data are lacking; no much larger clone is found one base away. For sequencing of the TCRbeta CDR3 region, genomic DNA was extracted from the sorted cells. TCRbeta CDR3 regions were sequenced using the immunoSEQ Assay. TCRdb limited this immuneACCESS table to in-frame rearrangements with V and J called. A share of clones is missing; checked studies link under half to unresolved V genes, and the rest is unexplained. A total of about 60,000 clones appear in this sample, roughly 80% of them only once. The biggest ten clones account for under 2% of the sample. These data belong to a study of OX40 agonist ivuxolimab in advanced cancers. Some background on the complete study: The costimulatory receptor OX40 (CD134) was targeted by ivuxolimab, a fully human IgG2 agonistic monoclonal antibody. Intravenous ivuxolimab was administered to patients every 2 weeks at six dose levels: 0.01, 0.1, 0.3, 1.5, 3 and 10 mg/kg. Among the 50 to 55 dose-escalation patients, around 20 had hepatocellular carcinoma, roughly 15 melanoma, 9 renal cell carcinoma and 9 head and neck cancer. A male proportion of approximately 83% and a mean age of approximately 62 years, ranging from 23 to 79, were recorded for the dose-escalation cohort. Prior anti-PD-1, anti-PD-L1 or anti-CTLA-4 therapy was permitted, and 30% to 45% of dose-escalation patients had received checkpoint inhibitors. Partial responses were achieved by three dose-escalation patients, of whom one had hepatocellular carcinoma and two had cutaneous melanoma. The point of sequencing TCRbeta in the periphery was to test whether ivuxolimab changed TCR sequence diversity and drove clonal T-cell expansion. The paper reports the monotherapy dose-escalation portion (N of about 54 patients) of the phase I ivuxolimab trial. Study-level results and caveats: The antigen specificity of the peripheral T cells that underwent clonal expansion was not determined. At doses of 0.1 to 3.0 mg/kg, clonal expansion of both CD4+ and CD8+ T cells in blood was seen between baseline and week 6. Low levels of normalized T-cell clonal expansion were also shown by some nonresponding patients. In the 0.1-3.0 mg/kg groups, partial responders were among the patients with the lowest normalized peripheral clonal expansion, particularly in CD8+ T cells. After ivuxolimab, expanded clones were on average more numerous among CD8+ T cells than among CD4+ T cells.

The trial excluded patients who had a history of autoimmune disease or who were on systemic immunosuppression. Peripheral blood for TCR sequencing was drawn from every dose cohort at baseline, at cycle 4 day 1 and at cycle 7 day 1. The samples were drawn from a first-in-human, open-label, multicenter phase I dose-escalation trial of ivuxolimab. Adults with locally advanced or metastatic melanoma, renal cell, hepatocellular, or head and neck squamous cell carcinoma were enrolled in the trial. CD4+ and CD8+ T cells were sorted separately from peripheral blood before TCR sequencing. V and J lose 3 bases and 0 bases, and a span of 11 bases separates them. Sequences SGHVS (CDR1) and FQNEAQ (CDR2) are obtained from the germline V gene. Measured from the cysteine to the phenylalanine, the CDR3 is 15 residues long. CDR3 DNA only is kept here, 45 bases in frame from base 1.

In this chain, TRBV7-8 is recombined with TRBJ1-1, with the D gene call left open. This TCR derives from an adult with an advanced solid tumor such as melanoma, head and neck, liver or kidney cancer. The sample consisted of CD4+ or CD8+ T cells sorted from blood, taken in a trial of the OX40 agonist ivuxolimab. The CDR3 region: CASSFVGGLNTEAFF. The DNA is as follows: TGTGCCAGCAGCTTCGTCGGCGGCCTGAACACTGAAGCTTTCTTT.